This T cell receptor (beta chain) was recorded in a study of T-cell reconstitution after alpha-beta-depleted transplantation in children. The sample holds many counts of this clonotype. The authors prepared the TCRbeta library with unique molecular identifiers. TCRdb independently ran MiXCR on the PCR reads; one entry per CDR3 protein. Of roughly 240,000 distinct CDR3 sequences in the sample, under 9.5% were seen once. The CDR3 is 16 residues long. The J segment lost 1 base and the V segment lost 3 bases, leaving 9 bases of the junction unmatched. Germline V gene data show CDR1 as MNHEY and CDR2 as SMNVEV (reference sequence).

The receptor comes from a male patient younger than 18 who had a stem cell transplant for acute lymphoblastic leukemia, so the T cells may come from the graft donor. The sequences come from PBMCs, mostly from graft donor cells, collected 180 days after TCRalphabeta/CD19-depleted stem cell transplant. J is TRBJ2-7 and V is TRBV27; 7 nucleotides agree with TRBD2. The CDR3 bases are TGTGCCAGCAGTTTTAAGGTAGCGGGCCGTTCCTACGAGCAGTACTTC. This codes for CASSFKVAGRSYEQYF.